The 20 T cell receptor beta chains below come from one sample, sequenced in a study of identifying expanded T cells in peripheral blood. Assay used: immunoSEQ multiplex PCR; TCRdb lists only in-frame clones, some missing. The data contain around 80,000 clones, about nine tenths of them singletons. The sample was blood. These receptors all come from a person aged 18 to 75 in good health.

The chain carries TRBV4-3 and TRBJ2-7, with D hard to call. The CDR3 runs 15 residues. Germline V gene sequence: CDR1 LGHNA, CDR2 YSLEER. V lost 0 bases to trimming and J lost 2 bases, with 11 bases between them. The CDR3 sequence: CASSQEYHLAYEQYF. The DNA for the CDR3 is TGCGCCAGCAGCCAAGAGTACCACCTAGCCTACGAGCAGTACTTC.

This clone was seen just once. V gene TRBV30 combines with J gene TRBJ1-3, with D tentatively TRBD1 (5 bases). There are 13 residues in the CDR3. Per the germline V gene, CDR1 is GTSNPN and CDR2 is SVGIG (reference sequence). Trimming cost V 4 bases and J 1 base, with 8 bases left between them. CDR3 nucleotides: TGTGCCTGGAAACACAGGTCTGGAAACACCATATATTTT. Amino acid sequence: CAWKHRSGNTIYF.

V is TRBV5-6 and J is TRBJ1-6, with 11 bases that match TRBD1. J gave up 8 bases and V 4 bases, and 2 bases lay outside the gene matches. CDR1 and CDR2 from the germline V gene are SGHDT and YYEEEE. The length of the CDR3 is 14 residues. The chain's CDR3 is CASSGQGAYSPLHF. CDR3 coding DNA: TGTGCCAGCAGCGGACAGGGGGCCTATTCACCCCTCCACTTT.

This clone has only a few counts. The chain joins TRBV7-6 to TRBJ1-4; D gene uncertain. Germline assignment: CDR1 SGHVS and CDR2 FNYEAQ. V was pared by 5 bases and J by 5 bases, with 9 bases between. The CDR3 extends over 13 amino acids. The CDR3: CASSPVGNEKLFF. CDR3 coding DNA: TGTGCCAGCAGCCCAGTAGGCAATGAAAAACTGTTTTTT.

The chain links TRBV12-2 to TRBJ2-5; TRBD2, the table's D call, was not compared with the DNA. TRBV12-2 is deemed a pseudogene. CDR3 length: 18 amino acids. In nucleotides, the CDR3 is TGTGCAAGTCGCTTGGGACATCGCGAAGGTGGGAGGGTAGAGACCCAGTACTTC. Its translation: CASRLGHREGGRVETQYF.

J is TRBJ2-1 and V is TRBV9; 14 bases line up with TRBD2. V gave up 2 bases and J gave up 9 bases; unmatched junction bases: 4. The CDR3 runs to 15 residues. Germline CDR1 SGDLS, CDR2 YYNGEE. The CDR3 here is CASSVGTSGRSEQFF. CDR3 nucleotide sequence: TGTGCCAGCAGCGTGGGGACTAGCGGGAGATCTGAGCAGTTCTTC.

The chain carries TRBV7-9 and TRBJ2-3, with 11 bases identical to TRBD2. CDR3 length: 16 amino acids. The germline V gene encodes CDR1 SEHNR and CDR2 FQNEAQ (reference sequence). Trimming at V came to 3 bases and at J to 4 bases, leaving 6 bases not matched to a gene. The CDR3 loop reads CASSLTTSGSPDTQYF. The CDR3 DNA reads TGTGCCAGCAGCTTGACTACTAGCGGGAGTCCAGATACGCAGTATTTT.

The chain carries TRBV25-1 and TRBJ2-5; D not certain. Germline V gene sequence: CDR1 MGHDK, CDR2 SYGVNS. This CDR3 is 15 amino acids long. V was cut by 3 bases and J by 1 base, with 12 bases left in between. CDR3 sequence: CASSEFQSVQETQYF. As DNA, the CDR3 is TGTGCCAGCAGTGAGTTTCAGAGCGTCCAAGAGACCCAGTACTTC.

The rearrangement joins TRBV19 to TRBJ2-1, with TRBD2 matching over 14 bases. The length of the CDR3 is 17 residues. The V gene end was trimmed by 4 bases and the J gene end by 8 bases; junction bases not matched to a gene: 10. Germline CDR1 and CDR2: LNHDA and SQIVND (reference sequence). The CDR3 here is CASSTRMGLAGVYEQFF. DNA for the CDR3: TGTGCCAGTAGTACCCGAATGGGACTAGCGGGAGTCTATGAGCAGTTCTTC.

V and J are TRBV14 and TRBJ2-2; TRBD1 is a possible D gene (5 bases). V lost 1 base to trimming and J lost 5 bases, with 8 bases between them. Germline-derived CDR1 and CDR2 are SGHDN and FVKESK. This CDR3 is built from 14 residues. The CDR3: CASSQAGNTGELFF. DNA of the CDR3: TGTGCCAGCAGCCAAGCAGGGAATACCGGGGAGCTGTTTTTT.

The V and J genes are TRBV6-1 and TRBJ2-7, with D unresolved. This CDR3 contains 16 residues. Germline V lookup: CDR1 MNHNS, CDR2 SASEGT. V shed 0 bases and J shed 3 bases, with 15 bases lying between them. The CDR3 bases are TGTGCCAGCAGTGAAGCAGACCAAAGTTTGATCTACGAGCAGTACTTC. It is translated as CASSEADQSLIYEQYF.

The chain uses TRBV28 and TRBJ1-5, with TRBD1 matching over 7 bases. Germline V gene sequence: CDR1 MDHEN, CDR2 SYDVKM. Trimming removed 8 bases from V and 7 bases from J; junction bases left unmatched: 11. The CDR3 covers 14 residues. The CDR3: CASQLTGSEQPQHF. CDR3 nucleotide sequence: TGTGCCAGCCAACTGACAGGGTCGGAACAGCCCCAGCATTTT.

The V call is TRBV5-1, the J call TRBJ1-5; no clear D. Trimming left V 0 bases short and J 7 bases short, with 8 bases between. Germline assignment: CDR1 SGHRS and CDR2 YFSETQ. The CDR3 runs 13 residues. The CDR3 protein is CASSLAAGQPQHF. Here the CDR3 DNA reads TGCGCCAGCAGCTTGGCCGCTGGGCAGCCCCAGCATTTT.

The CDR3 spells CASSRRDRVNEQFF. The CDR3 DNA reads as TGTGCCAGCAGTCGCCGGGACAGGGTAAATGAGCAGTTCTTC. The V and J genes are TRBV6-5 and TRBJ2-1, with 9 bases lining up with TRBD1. The CDR3 is 14 residues long. Germline CDR1 is MNHEY and CDR2 is SVGAGI. V shed 5 bases and J 7 bases; nucleotides not matched to a gene: 6.

This chain joins TRBV10-3 and TRBJ2-6; D call uncertain. CDR3 size: 18 residues. CDR1 is ENHRY, CDR2 SYGVKD, per germline. Trimming pared 2 bases from V and 0 bases from J, leaving 14 bases between. The DNA of the CDR3 is TGTGCCATCAGTGAGACGGAGTATCAATACTCTGGGGCCAACGTCCTGACTTTC. Amino acids: CAISETEYQYSGANVLTF.

This sequence joins TRBV2 and TRBJ2-7; the match to TRBD2 covers 8 bases. V lost 3 bases to trimming and J lost 3 bases; unmatched junction nucleotides: 1. The germline CDR1 and CDR2 sequences are SNHLY and FYNNEI. The CDR3 is made up of 13 amino acids. The CDR3 nucleotides read TGTGCCAGCAGTGATGGGACTAGCTACGAGCAGTACTTC. Translation: CASSDGTSYEQYF.

The chain couples TRBV6-1 to TRBJ2-1; D remains unclear. The CDR3 is made up of 14 amino acids. V gave up 0 bases and J gave up 6 bases, with 9 bases separating them. CDR1 and CDR2 from the germline V gene are MNHNS and SASEGT. The CDR3 loop reads CASSEAGSLNEQFF. CDR3 DNA sequence: TGTGCCAGCAGTGAAGCGGGATCCCTCAATGAGCAGTTCTTC.

This clone was detected only once. The chain links TRBV30 to TRBJ1-2, with TRBD1 matching over 10 bases. This CDR3 spans 17 amino acids. V was clipped by 4 bases and J by 4 bases; unmatched bases: 15. Per germline, CDR1 GTSNPN and CDR2 SVGIG (reference sequence). CDR3 coding DNA: TGTGCCTGGACCAGGACAGGGGGGAACCCCTACATCTATGGCTACACCTTC. Translation: CAWTRTGGNPYIYGYTF.

This CDR3 reads CASSPQGGDWNTQYF. CDR3 DNA sequence: TGTGCCAGCAGCCCGCAGGGCGGGGATTGGAATACGCAGTATTTT. The chain uses TRBV5-5 and TRBJ2-3; D is perhaps TRBD2 (6 bases). CDR1 and CDR2 (germline): SGHKS, YYEKEE (reference sequence). This CDR3 contains 15 residues. The germline V and J ends were trimmed by 4 bases and 7 bases, with 19 bases remaining between them.

The V and J genes are TRBV5-1 and TRBJ2-3; D gene unclear. The CDR3 covers 13 residues. CDR1 and CDR2 from the germline V gene are SGHRS and YFSETQ. Trimming took off 6 bases at V and 2 bases at J, with 10 bases between the two ends. CDR3 in DNA: TGCGCCAGCAAATCTACCAACACAGATACGCAGTATTTT. The encoded protein is CASKSTNTDTQYF.